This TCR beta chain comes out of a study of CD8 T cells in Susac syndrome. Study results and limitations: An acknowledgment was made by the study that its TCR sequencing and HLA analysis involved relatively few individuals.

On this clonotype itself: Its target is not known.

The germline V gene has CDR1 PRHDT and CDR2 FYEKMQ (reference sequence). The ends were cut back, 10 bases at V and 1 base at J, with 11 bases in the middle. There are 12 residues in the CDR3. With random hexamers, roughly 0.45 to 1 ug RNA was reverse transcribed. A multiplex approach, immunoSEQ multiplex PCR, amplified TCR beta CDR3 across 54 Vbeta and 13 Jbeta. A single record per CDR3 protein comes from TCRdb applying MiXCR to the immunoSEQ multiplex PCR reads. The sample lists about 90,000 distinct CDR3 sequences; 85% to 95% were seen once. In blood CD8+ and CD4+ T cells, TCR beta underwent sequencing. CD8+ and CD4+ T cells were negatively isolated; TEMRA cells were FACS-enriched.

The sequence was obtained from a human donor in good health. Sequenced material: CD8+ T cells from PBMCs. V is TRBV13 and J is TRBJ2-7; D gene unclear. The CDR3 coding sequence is TGTGCCACGGGCCAGCGTTCCTACGAGCAGTACTTC. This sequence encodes CATGQRSYEQYF.